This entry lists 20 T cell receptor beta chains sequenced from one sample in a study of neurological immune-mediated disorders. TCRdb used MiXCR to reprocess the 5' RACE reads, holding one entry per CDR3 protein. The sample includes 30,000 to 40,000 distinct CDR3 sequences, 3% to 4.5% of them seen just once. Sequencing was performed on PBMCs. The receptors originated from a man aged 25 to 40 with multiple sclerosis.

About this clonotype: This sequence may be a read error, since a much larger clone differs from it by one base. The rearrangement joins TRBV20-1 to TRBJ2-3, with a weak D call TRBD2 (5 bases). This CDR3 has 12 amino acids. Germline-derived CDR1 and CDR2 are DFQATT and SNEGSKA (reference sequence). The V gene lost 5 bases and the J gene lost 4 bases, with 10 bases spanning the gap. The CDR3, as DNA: TGCAGTGCTCAGCCTAGCCCAGATACGCAGTATTTT. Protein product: CSAQPSPDTQYF.

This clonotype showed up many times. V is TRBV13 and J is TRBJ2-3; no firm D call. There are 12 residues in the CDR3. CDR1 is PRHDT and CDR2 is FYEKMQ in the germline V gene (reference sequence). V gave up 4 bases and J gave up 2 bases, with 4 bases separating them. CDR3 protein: CASSYNTDTQYF. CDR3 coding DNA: TGTGCCAGCAGCTACAACACAGATACGCAGTATTTT.

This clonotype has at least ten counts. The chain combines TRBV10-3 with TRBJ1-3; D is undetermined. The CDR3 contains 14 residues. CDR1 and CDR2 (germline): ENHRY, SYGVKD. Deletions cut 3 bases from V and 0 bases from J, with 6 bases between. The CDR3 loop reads CAISDGSSGNTIYF. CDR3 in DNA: TGTGCCATCAGTGATGGGAGCTCTGGAAACACCATATATTTT.

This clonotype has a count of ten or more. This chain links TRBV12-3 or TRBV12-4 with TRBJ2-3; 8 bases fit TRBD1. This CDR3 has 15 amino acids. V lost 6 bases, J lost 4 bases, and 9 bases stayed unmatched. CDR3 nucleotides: TGTGCCAGCAGCCCATCGGACAGGGATGCAGATACGCAGTATTTT. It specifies CASSPSDRDADTQYF.

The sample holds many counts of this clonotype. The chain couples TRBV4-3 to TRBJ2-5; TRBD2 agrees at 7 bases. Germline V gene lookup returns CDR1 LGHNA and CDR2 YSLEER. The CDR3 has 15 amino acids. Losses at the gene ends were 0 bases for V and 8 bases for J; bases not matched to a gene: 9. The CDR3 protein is CASSQEGSGEYTQYF. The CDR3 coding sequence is TGCGCCAGCAGCCAAGAGGGCAGCGGGGAATATACCCAGTACTTC.

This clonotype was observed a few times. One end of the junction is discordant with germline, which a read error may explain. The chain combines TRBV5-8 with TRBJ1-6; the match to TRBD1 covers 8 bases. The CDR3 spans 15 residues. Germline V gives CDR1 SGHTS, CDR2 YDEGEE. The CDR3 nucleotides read TGTGCCAGCAGGACCCCCGGGACAGGAAATTCACCCCTCAACTTT. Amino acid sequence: CASRTPGTGNSPLNF. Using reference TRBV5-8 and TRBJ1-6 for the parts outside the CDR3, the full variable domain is EAGVTQSPTHLIKTRGQQATLRCSPISGHTSVYWYQQALGLGLQFLLWYDEGEERNRGNFPPRFSGRQFPNYSSELNVNALELEDSALYLCASRTPGTGNSPLNFGNGTRLTVT.

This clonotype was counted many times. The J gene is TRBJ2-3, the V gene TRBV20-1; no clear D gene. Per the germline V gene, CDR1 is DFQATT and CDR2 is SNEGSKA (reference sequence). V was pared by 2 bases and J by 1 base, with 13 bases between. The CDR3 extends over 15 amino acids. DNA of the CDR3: TGCAGTGCTAGACTGCTACCACTGGGCACAGATACGCAGTATTTT. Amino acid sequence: CSARLLPLGTDTQYF.

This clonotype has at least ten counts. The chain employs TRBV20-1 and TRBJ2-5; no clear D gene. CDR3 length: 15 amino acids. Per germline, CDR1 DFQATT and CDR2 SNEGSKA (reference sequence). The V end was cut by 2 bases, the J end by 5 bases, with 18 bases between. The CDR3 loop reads CSARQDSSWTETQYF. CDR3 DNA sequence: TGCAGTGCTAGACAGGATTCATCATGGACGGAGACCCAGTACTTC.

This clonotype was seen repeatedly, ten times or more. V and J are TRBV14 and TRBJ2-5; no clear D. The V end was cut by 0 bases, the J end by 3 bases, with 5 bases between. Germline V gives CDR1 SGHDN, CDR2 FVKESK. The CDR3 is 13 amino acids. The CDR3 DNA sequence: TGTGCCAGCAGCCAAGACCTTAAAGAGACCCAGTACTTC. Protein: CASSQDLKETQYF.

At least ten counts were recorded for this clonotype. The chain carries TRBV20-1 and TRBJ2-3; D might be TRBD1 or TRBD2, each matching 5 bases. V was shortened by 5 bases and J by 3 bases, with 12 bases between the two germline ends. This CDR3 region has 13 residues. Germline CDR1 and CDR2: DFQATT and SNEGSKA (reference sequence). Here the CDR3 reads CSAGPWGTDTQYF. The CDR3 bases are TGCAGTGCTGGGCCGTGGGGGACAGATACGCAGTATTTT.

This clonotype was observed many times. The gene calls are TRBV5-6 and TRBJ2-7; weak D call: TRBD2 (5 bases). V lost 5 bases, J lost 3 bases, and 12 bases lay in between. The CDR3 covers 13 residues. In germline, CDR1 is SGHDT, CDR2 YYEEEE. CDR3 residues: CASRTYGDYEQYF. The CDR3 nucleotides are TGTGCCAGCAGGACTTACGGGGACTACGAGCAGTACTTC.

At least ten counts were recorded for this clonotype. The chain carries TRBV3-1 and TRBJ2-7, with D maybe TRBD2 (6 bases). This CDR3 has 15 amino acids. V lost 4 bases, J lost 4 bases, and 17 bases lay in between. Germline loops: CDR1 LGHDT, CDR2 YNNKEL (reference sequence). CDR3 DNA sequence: TGTGCCAGCAGCCGAGCCGGGAGTTATTCATACGAGCAGTACTTC. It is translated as CASSRAGSYSYEQYF.

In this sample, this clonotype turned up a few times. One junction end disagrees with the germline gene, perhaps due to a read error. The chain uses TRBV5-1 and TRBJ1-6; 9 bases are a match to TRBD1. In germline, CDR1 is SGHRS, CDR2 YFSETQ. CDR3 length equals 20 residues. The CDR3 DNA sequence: TGCGCCAGCAGCCCCTTTGGACAGGGGTATGGCTCTACTACAAATTCACCCCTCTACTTT. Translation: CASSPFGQGYGSTTNSPLYF.

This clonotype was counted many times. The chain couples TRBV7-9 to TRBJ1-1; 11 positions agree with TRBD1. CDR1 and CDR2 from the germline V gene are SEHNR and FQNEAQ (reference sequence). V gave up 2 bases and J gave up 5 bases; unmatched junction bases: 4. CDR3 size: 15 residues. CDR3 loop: CASSLQGTGGTEAFF. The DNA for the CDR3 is TGTGCCAGCAGCTTACAAGGGACAGGGGGAACTGAAGCTTTCTTT.

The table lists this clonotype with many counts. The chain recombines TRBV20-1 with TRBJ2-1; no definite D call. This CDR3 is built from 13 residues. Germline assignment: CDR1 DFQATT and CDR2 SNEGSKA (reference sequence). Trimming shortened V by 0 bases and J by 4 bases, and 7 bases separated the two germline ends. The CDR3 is CSARDWQYNEQFF. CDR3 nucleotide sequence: TGCAGTGCTAGAGATTGGCAGTACAATGAGCAGTTCTTC.

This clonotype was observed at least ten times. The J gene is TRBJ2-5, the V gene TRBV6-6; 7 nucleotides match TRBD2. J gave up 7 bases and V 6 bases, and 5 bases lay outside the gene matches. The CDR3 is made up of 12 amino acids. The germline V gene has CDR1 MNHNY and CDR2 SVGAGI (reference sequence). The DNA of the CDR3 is TGTGCCAGCAGCTCTGGGGGGGGGACCCAGTACTTC. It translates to CASSSGGGTQYF.

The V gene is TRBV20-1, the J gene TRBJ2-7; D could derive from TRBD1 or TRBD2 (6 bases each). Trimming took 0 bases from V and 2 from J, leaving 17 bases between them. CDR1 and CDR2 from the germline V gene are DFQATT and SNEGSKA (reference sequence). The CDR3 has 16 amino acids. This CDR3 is CSARDHTRGETYEQYF. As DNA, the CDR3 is TGCAGTGCTAGAGATCATACGAGGGGGGAGACCTACGAGCAGTACTTC.

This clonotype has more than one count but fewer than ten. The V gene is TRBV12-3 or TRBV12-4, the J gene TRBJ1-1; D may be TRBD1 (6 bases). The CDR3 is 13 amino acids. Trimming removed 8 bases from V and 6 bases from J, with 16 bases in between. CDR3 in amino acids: CASSPRGWAEAFF. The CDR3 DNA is TGTGCCAGCTCTCCCAGGGGTTGGGCTGAAGCTTTCTTT.

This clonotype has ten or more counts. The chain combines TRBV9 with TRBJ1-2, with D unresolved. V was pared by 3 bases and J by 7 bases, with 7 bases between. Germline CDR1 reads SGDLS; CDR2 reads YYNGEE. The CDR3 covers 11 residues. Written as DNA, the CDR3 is TGTGCCAGCAGCGCTCACAGTGGCTACACCTTC. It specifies CASSAHSGYTF.

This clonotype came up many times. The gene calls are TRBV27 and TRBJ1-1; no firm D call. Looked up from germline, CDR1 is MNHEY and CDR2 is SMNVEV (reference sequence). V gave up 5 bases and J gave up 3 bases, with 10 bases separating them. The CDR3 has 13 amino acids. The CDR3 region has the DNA TGTGCCAGCAGTCCGAAAGTGCACACTGAAGCTTTCTTT. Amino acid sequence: CASSPKVHTEAFF.